The 7 T cell receptor beta chains reported below all come from one sample, sequenced in a study of T cell changes during pregnancy in multiple sclerosis. Profiling relied on immunoSEQ multiplex PCR, and the TCRdb table lists in-frame clones only, not all of them. The sample lists 80,000 to 130,000 clones; 90% to 95% were seen once. The material sequenced was peripheral blood, taken in the second trimester of pregnancy. All receptors come from a female donor with multiple sclerosis, enrolled in a pregnancy study.

The V and J genes are TRBV6-5 and TRBJ2-1; 8 positions match TRBD2. The CDR3 loop spans 15 amino acids. CDR1 and CDR2 (germline): MNHEY, SVGAGI. V shed 6 bases, J shed 8 bases, and the junction held 12 bases outside the gene matches. CDR3 sequence: CASSTGRGGLDEQFF. In DNA, the CDR3 is TGTGCCAGCAGCACCGGGAGGGGCGGTCTTGATGAGCAGTTCTTC.

The chain couples TRBV28 to TRBJ2-7, with D perhaps TRBD1 (6 bases). This CDR3 spans 12 amino acids. CDR1 and CDR2 (germline): MDHEN, SYDVKM. The V end lost 5 bases, the J end lost 7 bases, and 12 bases lay between the germline ends. CDR3 bases: TGTGCCAGCAGTCTAGGGACAACTGAGCAGTACTTC. Encoded protein: CASSLGTTEQYF.

The CDR3 spells CASSELGSSTDTQYF. CDR3 nucleotide sequence: TGTGCCAGCAGTGAACTCGGGTCTAGCACAGATACGCAGTATTTT. V gene TRBV6-1 combines with J gene TRBJ2-3, with unresolved D. From germline, CDR1 is MNHNS and CDR2 SASEGT. The ends were cut back, 2 bases at V and 0 bases at J, with 9 bases in the middle. This CDR3 is built from 15 residues.

This sequence joins TRBV18 and TRBJ2-3; possible D gene TRBD1, 7 bases. V lost 4 bases and J lost 5, with 16 bases in between. This CDR3 comprises 15 residues. Germline CDR1 is KGHSH and CDR2 is LQKENI. Here the CDR3 DNA reads TGTGCCAGCTCACTTTCGACAGGGCGGGGAGATACGCAGTATTTT. It is translated as CASSLSTGRGDTQYF. The variable domain in full, with the rest retrieved from reference TRBV18 and TRBJ2-3, is NAGVMQNPRHLVRRRGQEARLRCSPMKGHSHVYWYRQLPEEGLKFMVYLQKENIIDESGMPKERFSAEFPKEGPSILRIQQVVRGDSAAYFCASSLSTGRGDTQYFGPGTRLTVL.

The rearrangement joins TRBV19 to TRBJ1-5; D possibly corresponds to TRBD1 (5 bases). CDR1 is LNHDA and CDR2 is SQIVND in the germline V gene (reference sequence). The CDR3 has 15 residues. V was pared by 3 bases and J by 2 bases, with 11 bases between. CDR3: CASSMGGARNQPQHF. CDR3 in DNA: TGTGCCAGTAGTATGGGAGGGGCGCGCAATCAGCCCCAGCATTTT.

This chain's CDR3 is CASGQGSQETQYF. The CDR3 DNA reads TGTGCCAGTGGACAGGGTTCCCAAGAGACCCAGTACTTC. The chain has TRBV19 and TRBJ2-5; 8 bases line up with TRBD1. Germline V gene sequence: CDR1 LNHDA, CDR2 SQIVND (reference sequence). Trimming cost V 8 bases and J 1 base; bases outside gene matches: 3. The CDR3 extends over 13 amino acids.

The rearrangement uses TRBV9 and TRBJ2-5, with D tentatively TRBD2 (6 bases). The germline V gene encodes CDR1 SGDLS and CDR2 YYNGEE. This CDR3 has 14 residues. Trimming pared 2 bases from V and 4 bases from J, leaving 12 bases between. The CDR3 DNA is TGTGCCAGCAGCGTCGATAGCGGCGGAGAGACCCAGTACTTC. Translating gives CASSVDSGGETQYF.